These T cell receptor beta chains were read from a single sample in a study of blood T cells in healthy people across ages. Each CDR3 protein is one row after TCRdb ran MiXCR on the 5' RACE reads. The sample has about 640,000 distinct CDR3 sequences, 58% seen once. The sequenced sample was blood. These receptors were taken from a man aged 60 to 75 in good health. The CDR3 runs from the conserved cysteine through the conserved F or W. D genes are given only for firm matches. The size entry is marked missing in some rows and otherwise reads once, few, many or a size class.

clone size: .; J gene: TRBJ2-5; D gene: .; V gene: TRBV5-1; CDR3 DNA: TGCGCCAGCAGGTTTGGAGGCGAGACCCAGTACTTC; CDR3 protein: CASRFGGETQYF
clone size: .; J gene: TRBJ1-2; D gene: .; V gene: TRBV27; CDR3 DNA: TGTGCCAGCAGTTTTGGGGCCAACTATGGCTACACCTTC; CDR3 protein: CASSFGANYGYTF
clone size: .; J gene: TRBJ2-5; D gene: TRBD2; V gene: TRBV6-5; CDR3 DNA: TGTGCCAGCAGTTTGCCGGGGAGGGATAAAGAGACCCAGTACTTC; CDR3 protein: CASSLPGRDKETQYF
clone size: few; J gene: TRBJ1-4; D gene: .; V gene: TRBV5-1; CDR3 DNA: TGCGCCAGCAGCCGTCTCTCGACGGATGAAAAACTGTTTTTT; CDR3 protein: CASSRLSTDEKLFF
clone size: .; J gene: TRBJ1-5; D gene: .; V gene: TRBV6-6; CDR3 DNA: TGTGCCAGCAGACCAACGGACAATCAGCCCCAGCATTTT; CDR3 protein: CASRPTDNQPQHF
clone size: once; J gene: TRBJ2-4; D gene: .; V gene: TRBV2; CDR3 DNA: TGTGCCAGCAGCGCCGGACTAGCCAAAAACATTCAGTACTTC; CDR3 protein: CASSAGLAKNIQYF
clone size: .; J gene: TRBJ2-3; D gene: .; V gene: TRBV15; CDR3 DNA: TGTGCCACCCGACCGACTAGCACAGATACGCAGTATTTT; CDR3 protein: CATRPTSTDTQYF
clone size: .; J gene: TRBJ1-6; D gene: TRBD1; V gene: TRBV13; CDR3 DNA: TGTGCCAGCAGCTTAGGGAGGACAGGGAGGGTTGGGAATTCACCCCTCCACTTT; CDR3 protein: CASSLGRTGRVGNSPLHF
clone size: .; J gene: TRBJ2-2; D gene: .; V gene: TRBV12-3/TRBV12-4; CDR3 DNA: TGTGCCAGCAGCCTGCGAGCTAGCGCAACCGGGGAGCTGTTTTTT; CDR3 protein: CASSLRASATGELFF
clone size: .; J gene: TRBJ2-7; D gene: .; V gene: TRBV7-2; CDR3 DNA: TGTGCCAGCAGCGTTCCTAGTTACGGCGAGCAGTACTTC; CDR3 protein: CASSVPSYGEQYF
clone size: .; J gene: TRBJ1-6; D gene: .; V gene: TRBV5-1; CDR3 DNA: TGCGCCAGTAATGCGGGGGGGTACTCACCCCTCCACTTT; CDR3 protein: CASNAGGYSPLHF
clone size: .; J gene: TRBJ2-3; D gene: .; V gene: TRBV10-2; CDR3 DNA: TGCGCCAGCAGTGAGGATACGCAGTATTTT; CDR3 protein: CASSEDTQYF
clone size: .; J gene: TRBJ2-3; D gene: .; V gene: TRBV4-1; CDR3 DNA: TGCGCCAGCAGCCAAGGCGGATCCACAGATACGCAGTATTTT; CDR3 protein: CASSQGGSTDTQYF
clone size: .; J gene: TRBJ2-3; D gene: TRBD1; V gene: TRBV11-2; CDR3 DNA: TGTGCCAGCAGCTTAGACCGGGGGACAGGGCACACAGATACGCAGTATTTT; CDR3 protein: CASSLDRGTGHTDTQYF
clone size: few; J gene: TRBJ2-5; D gene: .; V gene: TRBV4-2; CDR3 DNA: TGTGCCAGCAGCCCAACTCTATCCAATGAGCAGTACTTC; CDR3 protein: CASSPTLSNEQYF
clone size: .; J gene: TRBJ1-2; D gene: TRBD1; V gene: TRBV5-6; CDR3 DNA: TGTGCCAGCAGCTTGGAGGGGACAGGGCGCTCCTATGGCTACACCTTC; CDR3 protein: CASSLEGTGRSYGYTF
clone size: .; J gene: TRBJ2-4; D gene: .; V gene: TRBV4-2; CDR3 DNA: TGTGCCAGCAGCGTTACGACCGGGGAATTGGGGTACTTC; CDR3 protein: CASSVTTGELGYF
clone size: .; J gene: TRBJ2-4; D gene: .; V gene: TRBV7-2; CDR3 DNA: TGTGCCAGCAGCTATAACACCGGGAGCGAAAACATTCAGTACTTC; CDR3 protein: CASSYNTGSENIQYF
clone size: .; J gene: TRBJ1-5; D gene: TRBD1; V gene: TRBV12-3/TRBV12-4; CDR3 DNA: TGTGCCACCAGTTTAGATACAGGGGGTCAGCCCCAGCATTTT; CDR3 protein: CATSLDTGGQPQHF
clone size: .; J gene: TRBJ1-2; D gene: .; V gene: TRBV20-1; CDR3 DNA: TGCAGTGCTAGTGAGGGCCCATATGGCTGCACCTTC; CDR3 protein: CSASEGPYGCTF
clone size: .; J gene: TRBJ2-5; D gene: TRBD1; V gene: TRBV20-1; CDR3 DNA: TGCAGTGCCGGAGCACCGGGACAGGGGAAAGAGACCCAGTACTTC; CDR3 protein: CSAGAPGQGKETQYF
clone size: few; J gene: TRBJ2-3; D gene: .; V gene: TRBV6-5; CDR3 DNA: TGTGCCAGCAGACTCGCCTTGGGCACGCAGTATTTT; CDR3 protein: CASRLALGTQYF
clone size: few; J gene: TRBJ2-3; D gene: .; V gene: TRBV6-2/TRBV6-3; CDR3 DNA: TGTGCCAGCTGCAAGGGGGTAGCGGAGCTCACAGATACGCAGTATTTT; CDR3 protein: CASCKGVAELTDTQYF
clone size: .; J gene: TRBJ1-5; D gene: .; V gene: TRBV5-6; CDR3 DNA: TGTGCCAGCAGCTATCGACCCGGAGGGACCCAGCATTTT; CDR3 protein: CASSYRPGGTQHF
clone size: many; J gene: TRBJ1-2; D gene: TRBD1; V gene: TRBV3-1; CDR3 DNA: TGTGCCAGCAGCCCGGACAGGGGGAACTATGGCTACACCTTC; CDR3 protein: CASSPDRGNYGYTF
clone size: .; J gene: TRBJ1-1; D gene: .; V gene: TRBV5-1; CDR3 DNA: TGCGCCAGCAGCTTTTCCGGCGATAAACTTAACGAAGCTTTCTTT; CDR3 protein: CASSFSGDKLNEAFF
clone size: .; J gene: TRBJ2-5; D gene: .; V gene: TRBV27; CDR3 DNA: TGTGCCAGCAGCCCAATCTTTAGCTACCGAGAGACCCAGTACTTC; CDR3 protein: CASSPIFSYRETQYF
clone size: .; J gene: TRBJ2-7; D gene: .; V gene: TRBV25-1; CDR3 DNA: TGTGCCAGCAGTGACGGTGGGGGCCCCTACAATGAGCAGTACTTC; CDR3 protein: CASSDGGGPYNEQYF
clone size: many; J gene: TRBJ2-5; D gene: .; V gene: TRBV7-2; CDR3 DNA: TGTGCCAGCAGCTTTCGGGACTTCCAAGAGACCCAGTACTTC; CDR3 protein: CASSFRDFQETQYF
clone size: .; J gene: TRBJ2-6; D gene: TRBD1; V gene: TRBV4-1; CDR3 DNA: TGCGCCAGCAGCCTCGACAGGGGTGAAGCTGGGGCCAACGTCCTGACTTTC; CDR3 protein: CASSLDRGEAGANVLTF
clone size: few; J gene: TRBJ2-5; D gene: TRBD2; V gene: TRBV4-2; CDR3 DNA: TGTGCCAGCAGCCAAGAGCGGGGGGGCCCCCAAGAGACCCAGTACTTC; CDR3 protein: CASSQERGGPQETQYF
clone size: few; J gene: TRBJ2-5; D gene: .; V gene: TRBV7-6; CDR3 DNA: TGTGCCAGCAGCTTAGGATTTCCGGAGACCCAGTACTTC; CDR3 protein: CASSLGFPETQYF
clone size: .; J gene: TRBJ2-2; D gene: .; V gene: TRBV5-1; CDR3 DNA: TGCGCCAGCAGCCTAGACGACCTGAACACCGGGGAGCTGTTTTTT; CDR3 protein: CASSLDDLNTGELFF
clone size: .; J gene: TRBJ2-7; D gene: .; V gene: TRBV9; CDR3 DNA: TGTGCCAGCAGCGTAGGTCCAGGGGAAGACTACGAGCAGTACTTC; CDR3 protein: CASSVGPGEDYEQYF
clone size: .; J gene: TRBJ2-1; D gene: .; V gene: TRBV6-5; CDR3 DNA: TGTGCCAGCATAGGACAGAACTACAATGAGCAGTTCTTC; CDR3 protein: CASIGQNYNEQFF
clone size: .; J gene: TRBJ1-6; D gene: .; V gene: TRBV20-1; CDR3 DNA: TGCAGTGCTAGAGCAGAGGACTCCCCCTACTATAATTCACCCCTCCACTTT; CDR3 protein: CSARAEDSPYYNSPLHF
clone size: .; J gene: TRBJ1-1; D gene: .; V gene: TRBV6-1; CDR3 DNA: TGTGCCAGCAGCGGGGAGTTGTACACTGAAGCTTTCTTT; CDR3 protein: CASSGELYTEAFF
clone size: once; J gene: TRBJ2-3; D gene: .; V gene: TRBV20-1; CDR3 DNA: TGCAGTGCTCCATCCGGACTGGGCCCTAGCACAGATACGCAGTATTTT; CDR3 protein: CSAPSGLGPSTDTQYF
clone size: .; J gene: TRBJ2-5; D gene: TRBD2; V gene: TRBV5-1; CDR3 DNA: TGCGCCAGCAGCTCCCAGGGACTAGGCCAAGAGACCCAGTACTTC; CDR3 protein: CASSSQGLGQETQYF
clone size: .; J gene: TRBJ1-5; D gene: .; V gene: TRBV15; CDR3 DNA: TGTGCCACCAGCAGAGACCGGTATAGCAATCAGCCCCAGCATTTT; CDR3 protein: CATSRDRYSNQPQHF
clone size: .; J gene: TRBJ2-6; D gene: .; V gene: TRBV6-1; CDR3 DNA: TGTGCCAGCAGTTTGAACTCCGGTGGGGCCAACGTCCTGACTTTC; CDR3 protein: CASSLNSGGANVLTF